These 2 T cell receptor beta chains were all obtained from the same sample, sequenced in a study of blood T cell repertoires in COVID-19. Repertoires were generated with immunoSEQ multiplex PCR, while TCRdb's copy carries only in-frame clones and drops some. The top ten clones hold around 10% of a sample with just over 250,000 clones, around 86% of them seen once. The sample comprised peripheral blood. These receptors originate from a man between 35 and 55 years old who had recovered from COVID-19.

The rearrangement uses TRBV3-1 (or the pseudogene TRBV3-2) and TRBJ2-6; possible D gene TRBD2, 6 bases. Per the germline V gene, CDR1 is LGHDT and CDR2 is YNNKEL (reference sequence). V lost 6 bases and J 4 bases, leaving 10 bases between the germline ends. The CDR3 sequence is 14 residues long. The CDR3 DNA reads TGTGCCAGCAGTGGGGGGACCGGGGCCAACGTCCTGACTTTC. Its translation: CASSGGTGANVLTF.

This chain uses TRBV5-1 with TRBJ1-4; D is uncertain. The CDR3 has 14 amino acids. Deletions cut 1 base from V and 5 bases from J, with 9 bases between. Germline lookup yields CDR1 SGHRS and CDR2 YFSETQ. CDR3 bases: TGCGCCAGCAGCTTGACAGCCTCGAATGAAAAACTGTTTTTT. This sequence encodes CASSLTASNEKLFF.